These 28 T cell receptor beta chains came from one sample sequenced in a study of tumor-infiltrating lymphocytes in localized non-small cell lung cancer. Method: immunoSEQ multiplex PCR; TCRdb's copy keeps in-frame clones and lacks some. The sample consists of about 13,000 clones, over 65% of them appearing once. Specimen: lung tumor tissue. The receptors stem from a human donor with non-small cell lung cancer.

V is TRBV5-6 and J is TRBJ1-1, with a possible D match to TRBD1 (5 bases). Germline-derived CDR1 and CDR2 are SGHDT and YYEEEE. This CDR3 has 10 amino acids. V lost 4 bases, J lost 14 bases, and 12 bases lay in between. The CDR3 is CASSVGTAFF. In DNA, the CDR3 is TGTGCCAGCAGCGTTGGGACGGCCTTCTTT.

This chain connects TRBV18 to TRBJ1-2; possible D gene TRBD1, 6 bases. V lost 1 base, J lost 8 bases, and 17 bases lay in between. CDR1 is KGHSH and CDR2 is LQKENI in the germline V gene. CDR3 size: 15 residues. CDR3 DNA: TGTGCCAGCTCACCACAAGCAAACAGGGAATCGGGCTACACCTTC. Encoded protein: CASSPQANRESGYTF.

V and J are TRBV7-2 and TRBJ2-4, with D tentatively TRBD1 or TRBD2 (5 bases each). V lost 6 bases to trimming and J lost 9 bases, with 21 bases between them. The CDR3 is 15 residues long. The V gene's germline CDR1 is SGHTA and CDR2 FQGNSA. The CDR3 is CASSCRDLKWGIQYF. The CDR3, as DNA: TGTGCCAGCAGTTGCCGGGACCTTAAATGGGGCATTCAGTACTTC. Supplemented by reference TRBV7-2 and TRBJ2-4, the full variable domain reads GAGVSQSPSNKVTEKGKDVELRCDPISGHTALYWYRQSLGQGLEFLIYFQGNSAPDKSGLPSDRFSAERTGGSVSTLTIQRTQQEDSAVYLCASSCRDLKWGIQYFGAGTRLSVL.

This chain connects TRBV19 to TRBJ1-2, with 8 bases lining up with TRBD1. CDR3 length: 14 amino acids. The V and J ends lost 6 bases and 4 bases, in that order; junction bases with no gene match: 7. Germline V gene data show CDR1 as LNHDA and CDR2 as SQIVND (reference sequence). The CDR3 DNA sequence: TGTGCCAGTAGCCCTGGACAGGGACTCTATGGCTACACCTTC. As protein: CASSPGQGLYGYTF.

This clone was seen a handful of times. The rearrangement uses TRBV18 and TRBJ1-1, with TRBD1 as a possible D gene (5 bases). The V end lost 5 bases, the J end lost 6 bases, and 16 bases lay between the germline ends. The CDR3 loop spans 14 amino acids. The germline V gene encodes CDR1 KGHSH and CDR2 LQKENI. CDR3 in DNA: TGTGCCAGCTCAAGGGACTCTGTGTTGGCTGAAGCTTTCTTT. Protein: CASSRDSVLAEAFF.

This clone is hyperexpanded. The chain has TRBV5-1 and TRBJ1-2, with D perhaps matching TRBD1 (5 bases). Germline CDR1 SGHRS, CDR2 YFSETQ. Trimming shortened V by 4 bases and J by 2 bases, and 15 bases separated the two germline ends. The CDR3 has 15 amino acids. The DNA for the CDR3 is TGCGCCAGCAGCGGAGGGACCTATATCAACTATGGCTACACCTTC. Its protein is CASSGGTYINYGYTF.

V usage is TRBV10-3 and J usage is TRBJ1-1; D is unresolved. This CDR3 has 12 amino acids. Trimming stripped 6 bases from V and 10 bases from J, with 15 bases between. Germline loops: CDR1 ENHRY, CDR2 SYGVKD. The chain's CDR3 is CAIRTDGAAAFF. The CDR3 bases are TGTGCCATCAGAACAGACGGAGCGGCAGCTTTCTTT.

The CDR3 DNA reads as TGTGCCAGCAGCCTTTACGGGACAGGGGGCACAGATACGCAGTATTTT. Amino acid sequence: CASSLYGTGGTDTQYF. The chain has TRBV5-4 and TRBJ2-3; TRBD1 aligns across 10 bases. Germline V CDR1 and CDR2: SGHNT, YYREEE (reference sequence). Germline trimming cut 4 bases from V and 1 base from J; bases unmatched to any gene: 6. The CDR3 contains 16 residues.

This clone was seen a few times. This chain uses TRBV27 with TRBJ1-1; the D is unclear. This CDR3 is 14 amino acids long. The germline V gene encodes CDR1 MNHEY and CDR2 SMNVEV (reference sequence). Trimming removed 7 bases from V and 8 bases from J, with 20 bases in between. As DNA, the CDR3 is TGTGCCAGCAAACATGCAGGTTCCCCGACCGAAGCTTTCTTT. Its translation: CASKHAGSPTEAFF.

CDR3: CASSLGDSQYF. As DNA, the CDR3 is TGTGCCAGCAGCTTAGGGGACAGCCAGTACTTC. The chain couples TRBV7-9 to TRBJ2-7; 7 positions agree with TRBD1. CDR3 size: 11 residues. With 1 base clipped from V and 10 bases from J, the junction kept 1 base outside the gene matches. The germline V gene encodes CDR1 SEHNR and CDR2 FQNEAQ (reference sequence).

The V and J genes are TRBV5-8 and TRBJ1-2; 8 bases are a match to TRBD1. Germline V gene lookup returns CDR1 SGHTS and CDR2 YDEGEE. V shed 4 bases, J shed 6 bases, and the junction held 11 bases outside the gene matches. The CDR3 sequence is 15 residues long. CDR3 sequence reads: CASSNLRTGRHGYTF. In DNA form, the CDR3 reads TGTGCCAGCAGCAACTTAAGGACAGGGAGGCATGGCTACACCTTC.

This clone was picked up one time. This chain uses TRBV5-1 with TRBJ2-7; 7 nucleotides line up with TRBD2. Unmatched junction bases numbered 5, after V lost 0 bases and J lost 2 bases. The CDR3 sequence is 15 residues long. Germline CDR1 and CDR2: SGHRS and YFSETQ. The CDR3 spells CASSLASSGTYEQYF. The CDR3 DNA sequence: TGCGCCAGCAGCTTGGCGTCTAGCGGAACCTACGAGCAGTACTTC.

This chain links TRBV19 with TRBJ1-2, with 9 bases identical to TRBD1. CDR3 length: 17 amino acids. Trimming removed 8 bases from V and 3 bases from J; junction bases left unmatched: 16. Germline CDR1 and CDR2: LNHDA and SQIVND (reference sequence). The CDR3, as DNA: TGTGCCAGTGAACTCACAGGGGGCGAAAAGTTTCACTATGGCTACACCTTC. It is translated as CASELTGGEKFHYGYTF.

Here the CDR3 DNA reads TGTGCCAGCAGTTACTCGGGGAGGCAGCCCCAGCATTTT. This gives the protein CASSYSGRQPQHF. The chain joins TRBV6-5 to TRBJ1-5; D is undetermined. Trimming left V 0 bases short and J 7 bases short, with 7 bases between. Germline V gene data show CDR1 as MNHEY and CDR2 as SVGAGI. CDR3 size: 13 residues.

V gene TRBV15 combines with J gene TRBJ2-5; D unclear. V gave up 4 bases and J gave up 6 bases, with 15 bases separating them. This CDR3 region has 14 residues. Per germline, CDR1 LNHNV and CDR2 YYDKDF (reference sequence). The CDR3 coding sequence is TGTGCCACCAGCACCCTTGGACCGAGCAAGACCCAGTACTTC. Its translation: CATSTLGPSKTQYF. The variable domain in full, completed from reference TRBV15 and TRBJ2-5, reads DAMVIQNPRYQVTQFGKPVTLSCSQTLNHNVMYWYQQKSSQAPKLLFHYYDKDFNNEADTPDNFQSRRPNTSFCFLDIRSPGLGDTAMYLCATSTLGPSKTQYFGPGTRLLVL.

V is TRBV5-6 and J is TRBJ2-7; tentatively, D is TRBD1 or TRBD2 (5 bases each). V lost 3 bases to trimming and J lost 2 bases, with 9 bases between them. Germline CDR1 and CDR2: SGHDT and YYEEEE. The CDR3 runs to 13 residues. CDR3 in DNA: TGTGCCAGCAGCTGGGGACGGACCTACGAGCAGTACTTC. Its protein product is CASSWGRTYEQYF.

The chain is built from TRBV7-9 and TRBJ2-7; D call uncertain. Germline V gives CDR1 SEHNR, CDR2 FQNEAQ (reference sequence). V gave up 5 bases and J gave up 6 bases, with 11 bases separating them. The CDR3 sequence is 12 residues long. The CDR3 region is CASSTRGSEQYF. The CDR3 nucleotides read TGTGCCAGCAGCACCCGTGGGTCCGAGCAGTACTTC.

The chain employs TRBV2 and TRBJ2-7; TRBD2 matches 7 bases. The J segment lost 3 bases and the V segment lost 4 bases, leaving 0 bases of the junction unmatched. Per germline, CDR1 SNHLY and CDR2 FYNNEI. This CDR3 has 12 amino acids. DNA for the CDR3: TGTGCCAGCAGTGGGGAGGGCTACGAGCAGTACTTC. Translation: CASSGEGYEQYF.

This clone is deemed medium-sized. V usage is TRBV30 and J usage is TRBJ1-5; tentative D call: TRBD1 (6 bases). V was shortened by 1 base and J by 4 bases, with 11 bases between the two germline ends. The CDR3 covers 14 residues. From germline, CDR1 is GTSNPN and CDR2 SVGIG (reference sequence). The CDR3 nucleotides are TGTGCCTGGAGTGCAGGGGCCCTGAATCAGCCCCAGCATTTT. Protein: CAWSAGALNQPQHF.

The chain couples TRBV6-5 to TRBJ2-5, with 10 nucleotides matching TRBD2. The end of the DNA fits TRBJ2-7 better, so the J call may be wrong. This CDR3 has 15 amino acids. CDR1 is MNHEY and CDR2 is SVGAGI in the germline V gene. CDR3 protein: CASRPPGLAIYEQYF. CDR3 DNA: TGTGCCAGCAGACCCCCGGGACTAGCGATCTACGAGCAGTACTTC.

The rearrangement links TRBV18 to TRBJ2-3; 9 nucleotides match TRBD1. CDR3 length equals 15 residues. V lost 4 bases, J lost 6 bases, and 8 bases stayed unmatched. The germline V gene encodes CDR1 KGHSH and CDR2 LQKENI. CDR3 residues: CASSQQGAGVDTQYF. The CDR3 nucleotides are TGTGCCAGCTCACAACAGGGGGCCGGGGTGGATACGCAGTATTTT.

The chain is built from TRBV19 and TRBJ2-1; D is possibly TRBD2 (7 bases). V lost 4 bases and J lost 10, with 17 bases in between. The CDR3 runs 14 residues. CDR1 is LNHDA, CDR2 SQIVND, per germline (reference sequence). CDR3 DNA: TGTGCCAGTAGTAAGGGGGAGGGCCTTGGAGAGCAGTTCTTC. The encoded protein is CASSKGEGLGEQFF.

For this clone: Other DNA sequences of this sample code for an identical CDR3. The rearrangement uses TRBV13 and TRBJ1-5, with D unresolved. This CDR3 contains 12 residues. V was pared by 1 base and J by 7 bases, with 5 bases between. Germline CDR1 is PRHDT and CDR2 is FYEKMQ (reference sequence). The CDR3 sequence: CASSLVGQPQHF. Written as DNA, the CDR3 is TGTGCCAGCAGCTTAGTCGGACAGCCCCAGCATTTT.

The gene calls are TRBV7-2 and TRBJ2-6; 12 nucleotides line up with TRBD2. J lost 3 bases, V lost 4 bases, and 7 bases had no gene match. The germline CDR1 and CDR2 sequences are SGHTA and FQGNSA. The CDR3 loop spans 18 amino acids. In nucleotides, the CDR3 is TGTGCCAGCAGCTCAGTAGGACTAGCGGGGATTGGGGCCAACGTCCTGACTTTC. Translated: CASSSVGLAGIGANVLTF.

This CDR3 reads CASRRSSLGTTDTQYF. The CDR3 DNA reads TGCGCCAGCAGACGGTCTAGCCTCGGAACCACAGATACGCAGTATTTT. The chain combines TRBV5-1 with TRBJ2-3; D might be TRBD2 (5 bases). Per germline, CDR1 SGHRS and CDR2 YFSETQ. The ends were cut back, 5 bases at V and 2 bases at J, with 18 bases in the middle. This CDR3 spans 16 amino acids.

The chain employs TRBV5-6 and TRBJ2-7, with D hard to call. Germline lookup yields CDR1 SGHDT and CDR2 YYEEEE. The CDR3 runs 13 residues. Trimming pared 7 bases from V and 0 bases from J, leaving 11 bases between. CDR3: CASGPLVSYEQYF. The CDR3 nucleotides are TGTGCCAGCGGCCCCCTCGTCTCCTACGAGCAGTACTTC.

CDR3 DNA sequence: TGTGCCAGTACTCTCTCCCATTCGGGGCTAGCAGGCCACGAGCAGTACTTC. It is translated as CASTLSHSGLAGHEQYF. The rearrangement links TRBV19 to TRBJ2-7, with D perhaps matching TRBD1 or TRBD2 (5 bases each). CDR1 LNHDA and CDR2 SQIVND come from the germline V gene (reference sequence). The CDR3 spans 17 residues. The V gene lost 7 bases and the J gene lost 5 bases, with 27 bases spanning the gap. The full variable domain, completed using reference TRBV19 and TRBJ2-7, is DGGITQSPKYLFRKEGQNVTLSCEQNLNHDAMYWYRQDPGQGLRLIYYSQIVNDFQKGDIAEGYSVSREKKESFPLTVTSAQKNPTAFYLCASTLSHSGLAGHEQYFGPGTRLTVT.

V is TRBV2 and J is TRBJ1-1; D might be TRBD1 (6 bases). Trimming removed 3 bases at V and 2 bases at J, with 13 bases between. Germline V gene data show CDR1 as SNHLY and CDR2 as FYNNEI. This CDR3 contains 15 residues. The CDR3 nucleotides read TGTGCCAGCAGTGAGACGGGGGCACTAAACACTGAAGCTTTCTTT. Its translation: CASSETGALNTEAFF.